The 5 T cell receptor beta chains reported below all come from one sample, sequenced in a study of shared clonotypes between healthy human individuals. Clones were sequenced by immunoSEQ multiplex PCR, and TCRdb holds only the in-frame ones, with some missing. The data show hundreds of thousands of clones, with around 78% seen just once and 1.5% to 2% held by the top ten. The material sequenced was memory CD4+ T cells sorted from blood. Subset reported: CD45RA-negative fraction. These receptors were obtained from a woman aged 25 to 45 in good health.

This clone was counted many times. The CDR3 sequence: CASSQGLAGDEQFF. DNA for the CDR3: TGTGCCAGCAGCCAAGGACTAGCGGGAGATGAGCAGTTCTTC. This sequence joins TRBV4-2 and TRBJ2-1; 12 positions match TRBD2. With 1 base clipped from V and 8 bases from J, the junction kept 0 bases outside the gene matches. The CDR3 extends over 14 amino acids. Germline assignment: CDR1 LGHNA and CDR2 YNFKEQ.

The chain is built from TRBV2 and TRBJ1-5; 8 bases match TRBD1. This CDR3 is built from 12 residues. V lost 6 bases, J lost 10 bases, and 5 bases stayed unmatched. CDR1 and CDR2 from the germline V gene are SNHLY and FYNNEI. The CDR3 DNA is TGTGCCAGCAGCGGACAGGGAGGTCCCCAGCATTTT. Translated, it gives CASSGQGGPQHF.

This clone was recorded once. Other DNA sequences from this sample encode an identical CDR3 as well. J is TRBJ2-3 and V is TRBV5-1; D is ambiguous. V was pared by 4 bases and J by 2 bases, with 8 bases between. Germline V gene data show CDR1 as SGHRS and CDR2 as YFSETQ. This CDR3 contains 13 residues. CDR3 protein: CASSLGFTDTQYF. CDR3 in DNA: TGCGCCAGCAGCCTAGGATTCACAGATACGCAGTATTTT. Combining the CDR3 with reference TRBV5-1 and TRBJ2-3 gives the whole variable domain KAGVTQTPRYLIKTRGQQVTLSCSPISGHRSVSWYQQTPGQGLQFLFEYFSETQRNKGNFPGRFSGRQFSNSRSEMNVSTLELGDSALYLCASSLGFTDTQYFGPGTRLTVL.

This chain joins TRBV5-1 and TRBJ2-7; 8 bases match TRBD1. The CDR3 runs to 15 residues. Germline V lookup: CDR1 SGHRS, CDR2 YFSETQ. The J segment lost 3 bases and the V segment lost 9 bases, leaving 14 bases of the junction unmatched. CDR3 coding DNA: TGCGCCACCGCCCTCGGGACAGGCGGACGCTACGAGCAGTACTTC. Its protein is CATALGTGGRYEQYF.

Note on this clone: Other DNA sequences in this sample translate to the same CDR3. V gene TRBV7-3 combines with J gene TRBJ1-1, with D hard to call. Trimming removed 5 bases at V and 5 bases at J, with 12 bases between. Germline CDR1 SGHTA, CDR2 FQGTGA. This CDR3 has 13 residues. The CDR3 nucleotides read TGTGCCAGCAGCCTGGGCCAAGGGACTGAAGCTTTCTTT. Its protein product is CASSLGQGTEAFF.